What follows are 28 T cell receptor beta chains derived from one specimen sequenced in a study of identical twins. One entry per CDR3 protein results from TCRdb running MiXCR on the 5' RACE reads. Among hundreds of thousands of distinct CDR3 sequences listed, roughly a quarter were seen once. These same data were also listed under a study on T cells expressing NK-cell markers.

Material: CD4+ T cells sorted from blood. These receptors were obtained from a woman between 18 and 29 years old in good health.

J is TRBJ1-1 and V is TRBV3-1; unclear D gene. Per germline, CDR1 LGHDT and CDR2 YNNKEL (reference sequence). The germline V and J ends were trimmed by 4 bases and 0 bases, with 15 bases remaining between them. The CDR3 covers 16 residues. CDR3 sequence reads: CASSRLLGWMNTEAFF. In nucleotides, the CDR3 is TGTGCCAGCAGCCGGCTGTTGGGATGGATGAACACTGAAGCTTTCTTT.

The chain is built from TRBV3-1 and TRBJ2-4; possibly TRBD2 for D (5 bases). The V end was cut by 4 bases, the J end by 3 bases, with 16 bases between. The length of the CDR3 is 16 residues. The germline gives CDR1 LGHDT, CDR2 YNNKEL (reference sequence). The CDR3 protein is CASSLLGALGKNIQYF. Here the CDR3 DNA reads TGTGCCAGCAGCCTTCTGGGAGCTCTGGGCAAAAACATTCAGTACTTC.

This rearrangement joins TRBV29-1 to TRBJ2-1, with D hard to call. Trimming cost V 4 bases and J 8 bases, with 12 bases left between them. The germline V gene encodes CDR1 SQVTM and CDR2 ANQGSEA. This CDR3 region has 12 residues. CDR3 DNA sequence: TGCAGCGTTGGGCCCTATACCGATGAGCAGTTCTTC. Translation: CSVGPYTDEQFF.

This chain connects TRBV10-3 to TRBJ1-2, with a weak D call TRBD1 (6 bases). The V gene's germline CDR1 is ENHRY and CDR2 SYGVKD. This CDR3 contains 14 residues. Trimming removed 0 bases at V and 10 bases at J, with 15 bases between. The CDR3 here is CAISESSSGQSYTF. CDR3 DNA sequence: TGTGCCATCAGTGAGTCGAGTTCCGGACAGTCCTACACCTTC.

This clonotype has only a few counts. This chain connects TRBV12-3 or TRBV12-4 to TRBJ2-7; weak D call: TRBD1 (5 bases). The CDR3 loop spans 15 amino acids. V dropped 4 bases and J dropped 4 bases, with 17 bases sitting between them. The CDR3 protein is CASSSSWAGWYEQYF. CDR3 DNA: TGTGCCAGCAGTTCAAGTTGGGCAGGGTGGTACGAGCAGTACTTC.

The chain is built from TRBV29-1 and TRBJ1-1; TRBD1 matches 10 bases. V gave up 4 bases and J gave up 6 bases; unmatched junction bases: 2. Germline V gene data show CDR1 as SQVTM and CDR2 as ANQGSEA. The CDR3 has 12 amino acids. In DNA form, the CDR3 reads TGCAGCGTTGTGGGGACAGGGGCTGAAGCTTTCTTT. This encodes CSVVGTGAEAFF. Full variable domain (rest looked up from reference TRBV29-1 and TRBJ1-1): SAVISQKPSRDICQRGTSLTIQCQVDSQVTMMFWYRQQPGQSLTLIATANQGSEATYESGFVIDKFPISRPNLTFSTLTVSNMSPEDSSIYLCSVVGTGAEAFFGQGTRLTVV.

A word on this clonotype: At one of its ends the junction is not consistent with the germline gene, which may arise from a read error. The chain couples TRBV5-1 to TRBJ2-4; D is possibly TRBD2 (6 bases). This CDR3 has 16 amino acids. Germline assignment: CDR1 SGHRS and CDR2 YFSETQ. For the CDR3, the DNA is TGCGCCAGCAGCTTGGCGTTACTCCCTGGCGGGAACATTCAATACTTC. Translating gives CASSLALLPGGNIQYF.

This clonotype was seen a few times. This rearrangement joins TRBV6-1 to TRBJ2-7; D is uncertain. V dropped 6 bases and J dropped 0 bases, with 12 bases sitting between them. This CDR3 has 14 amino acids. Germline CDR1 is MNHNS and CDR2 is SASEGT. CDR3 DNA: TGTGCCAGCAGACGGACGGCCTCCTCCTACGAGCAGTACTTC. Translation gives CASRRTASSYEQYF.

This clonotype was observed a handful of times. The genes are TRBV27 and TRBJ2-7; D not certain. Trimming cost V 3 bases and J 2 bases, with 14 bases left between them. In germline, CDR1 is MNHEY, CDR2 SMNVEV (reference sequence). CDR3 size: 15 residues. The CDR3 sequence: CASSFGSTQPYEQYF. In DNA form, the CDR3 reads TGTGCCAGCAGTTTCGGTAGTACCCAACCCTACGAGCAGTACTTC.

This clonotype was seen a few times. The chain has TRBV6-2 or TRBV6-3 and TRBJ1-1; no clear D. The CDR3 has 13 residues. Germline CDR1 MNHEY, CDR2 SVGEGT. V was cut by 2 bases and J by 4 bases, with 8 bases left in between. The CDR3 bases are TGTGCCAGCAGTTACGGTTGGACCACTGAAGCTTTCTTT. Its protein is CASSYGWTTEAFF.

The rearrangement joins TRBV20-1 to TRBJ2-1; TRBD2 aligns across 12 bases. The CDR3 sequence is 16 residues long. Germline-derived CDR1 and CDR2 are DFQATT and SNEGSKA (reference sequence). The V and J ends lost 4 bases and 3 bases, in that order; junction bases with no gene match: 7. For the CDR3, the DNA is TGCAGTGCTACAGGGTCGGGACTAGCGGGCTACAATGAGCAGTTCTTC. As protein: CSATGSGLAGYNEQFF.

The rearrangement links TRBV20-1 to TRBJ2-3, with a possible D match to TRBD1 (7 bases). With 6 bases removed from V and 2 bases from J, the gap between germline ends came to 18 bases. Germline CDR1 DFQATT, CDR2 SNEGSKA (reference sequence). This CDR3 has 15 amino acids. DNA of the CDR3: TGCAGTGCGTCCTCCAGGGGGGCCTCCACAGATACGCAGTATTTT. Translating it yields CSASSRGASTDTQYF.

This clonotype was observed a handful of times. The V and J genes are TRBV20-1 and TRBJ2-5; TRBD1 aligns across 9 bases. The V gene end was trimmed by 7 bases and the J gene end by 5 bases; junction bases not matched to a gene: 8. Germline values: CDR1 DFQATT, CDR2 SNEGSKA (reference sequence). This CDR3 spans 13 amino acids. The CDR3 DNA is TGCAGTGGAGTACAGGGGGCATTGGAGACCCAGTACTTC. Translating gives CSGVQGALETQYF.

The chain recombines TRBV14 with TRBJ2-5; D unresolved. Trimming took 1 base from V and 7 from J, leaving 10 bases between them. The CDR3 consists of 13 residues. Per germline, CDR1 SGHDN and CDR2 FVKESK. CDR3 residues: CASSQAGPWTQYF. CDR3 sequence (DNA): TGTGCCAGCAGCCAAGCGGGCCCATGGACCCAGTACTTC.

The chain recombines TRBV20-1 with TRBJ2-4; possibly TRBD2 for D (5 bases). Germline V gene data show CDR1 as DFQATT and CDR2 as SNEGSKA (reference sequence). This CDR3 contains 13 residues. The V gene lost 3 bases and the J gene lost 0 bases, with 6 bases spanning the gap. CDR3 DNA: TGCAGTGCTAGTGAGGGAGCCAAAAACATTCAGTACTTC. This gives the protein CSASEGAKNIQYF.

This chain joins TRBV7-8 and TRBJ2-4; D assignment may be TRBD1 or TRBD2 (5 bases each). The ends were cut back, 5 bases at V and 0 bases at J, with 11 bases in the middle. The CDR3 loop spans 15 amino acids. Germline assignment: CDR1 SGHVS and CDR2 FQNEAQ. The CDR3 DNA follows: TGTGCCAGCAGCAGGGGACCTTTAGCCAAAAACATTCAGTACTTC. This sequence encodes CASSRGPLAKNIQYF. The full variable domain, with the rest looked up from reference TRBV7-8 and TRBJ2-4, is GAGVSQSPRYKVAKRGQDVALRCDPISGHVSLFWYQQALGQGPEFLTYFQNEAQLDKSGLPSDRFFAERPEGSVSTLKIQRTQQEDSAVYLCASSRGPLAKNIQYFGAGTRLSVL.

The CDR3 loop is CASSLVGGAGQPEETQYF. CDR3 sequence (DNA): TGTGCCAGCAGCTTAGTTGGGGGGGCCGGACAACCGGAAGAGACCCAGTACTTC. The chain combines TRBV11-2 with TRBJ2-5; D might be TRBD2 (7 bases). Per germline, CDR1 SGHAT and CDR2 FQNNGV. Trimming took off 1 base at V and 3 bases at J, with 21 bases between the two ends. CDR3 length: 18 amino acids.

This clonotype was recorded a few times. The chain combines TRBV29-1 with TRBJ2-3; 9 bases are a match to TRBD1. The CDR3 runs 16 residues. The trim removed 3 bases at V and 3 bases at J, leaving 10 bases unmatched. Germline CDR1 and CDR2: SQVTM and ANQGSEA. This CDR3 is CSVDGGTGKATDTQYF. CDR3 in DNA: TGCAGCGTTGATGGGGGGACAGGGAAGGCGACAGATACGCAGTATTTT.

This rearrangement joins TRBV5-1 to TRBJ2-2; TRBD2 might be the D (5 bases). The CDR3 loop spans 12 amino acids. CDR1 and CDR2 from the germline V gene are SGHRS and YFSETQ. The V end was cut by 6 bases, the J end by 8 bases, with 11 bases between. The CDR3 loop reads CASTQTRGELFF. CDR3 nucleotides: TGCGCCAGCACCCAAACTAGAGGGGAGCTGTTTTTT.

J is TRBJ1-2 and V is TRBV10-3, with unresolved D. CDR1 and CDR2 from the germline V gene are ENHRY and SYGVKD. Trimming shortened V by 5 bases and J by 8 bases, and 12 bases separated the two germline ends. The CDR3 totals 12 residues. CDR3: CAISPGPNGYTF. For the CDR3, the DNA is TGTGCCATCAGTCCCGGCCCTAACGGCTACACCTTC.

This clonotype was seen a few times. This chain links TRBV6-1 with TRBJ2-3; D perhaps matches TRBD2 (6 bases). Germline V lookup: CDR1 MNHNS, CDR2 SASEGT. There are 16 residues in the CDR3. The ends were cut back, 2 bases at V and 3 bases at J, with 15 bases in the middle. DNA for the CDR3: TGTGCCAGCAGTGAAAAGCGGAGGGCAGATACAGATACGCAGTATTTT. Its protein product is CASSEKRRADTDTQYF.

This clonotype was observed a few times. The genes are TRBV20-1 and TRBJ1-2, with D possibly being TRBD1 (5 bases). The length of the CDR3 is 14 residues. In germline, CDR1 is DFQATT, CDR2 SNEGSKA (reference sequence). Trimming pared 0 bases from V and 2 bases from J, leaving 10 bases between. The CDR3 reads CSARDQGENYGYTF. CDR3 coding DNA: TGCAGTGCTAGAGATCAAGGGGAGAACTATGGCTACACCTTC.

The CDR3 nucleotides read TGTGCCAGCAGTTCCCACGGGCCTACCGAGCAGTACTTC. Its translation is CASSSHGPTEQYF. The rearrangement joins TRBV6-5 to TRBJ2-7; no clear D. The V end was cut by 4 bases, the J end by 6 bases, with 13 bases between. CDR1 MNHEY and CDR2 SVGAGI come from the germline V gene. This CDR3 has 13 residues.

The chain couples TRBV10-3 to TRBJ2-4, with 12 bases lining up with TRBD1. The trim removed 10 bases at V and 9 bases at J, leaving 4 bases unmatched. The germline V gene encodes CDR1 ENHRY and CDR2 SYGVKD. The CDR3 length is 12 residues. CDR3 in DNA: TGTGCCACGGGACAGGGGGCAGGCATTCAGTACTTC. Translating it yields CATGQGAGIQYF.

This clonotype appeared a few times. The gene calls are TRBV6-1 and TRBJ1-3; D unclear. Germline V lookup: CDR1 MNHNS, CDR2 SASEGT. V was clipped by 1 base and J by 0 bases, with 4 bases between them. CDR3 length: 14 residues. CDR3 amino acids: CASSEVYSGNTIYF. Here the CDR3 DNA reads TGTGCCAGCAGTGAAGTATACTCTGGAAACACCATATATTTT.

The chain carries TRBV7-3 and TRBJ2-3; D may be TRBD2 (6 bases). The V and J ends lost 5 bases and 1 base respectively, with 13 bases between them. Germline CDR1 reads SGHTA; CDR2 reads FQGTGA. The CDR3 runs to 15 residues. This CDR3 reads CASSTQGGGTDTQYF. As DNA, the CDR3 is TGTGCCAGCAGCACCCAGGGAGGAGGCACAGATACGCAGTATTTT.

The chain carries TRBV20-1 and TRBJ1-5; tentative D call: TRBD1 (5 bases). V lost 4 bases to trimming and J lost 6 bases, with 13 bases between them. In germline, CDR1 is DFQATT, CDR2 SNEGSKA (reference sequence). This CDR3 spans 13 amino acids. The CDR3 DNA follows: TGCAGTGCTATGGGGGGATGGGTTCAGCCCCAGCATTTT. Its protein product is CSAMGGWVQPQHF.

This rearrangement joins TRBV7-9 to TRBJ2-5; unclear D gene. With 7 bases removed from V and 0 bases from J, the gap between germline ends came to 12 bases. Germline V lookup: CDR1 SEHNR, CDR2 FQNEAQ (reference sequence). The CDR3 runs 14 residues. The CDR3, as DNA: TGTGCCAGCACCGATACGGCAGACCAAGAGACCCAGTACTTC. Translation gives CASTDTADQETQYF. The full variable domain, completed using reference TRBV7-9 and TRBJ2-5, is DTGVSQNPRHKITKRGQNVTFRCDPISEHNRLYWYRQTLGQGPEFLTYFQNEAQLEKSRLLSDRFSAERPKGSFSTLEIQRTEQGDSAMYLCASTDTADQETQYFGPGTRLLVL.